The rows below give T cell receptor beta chains drawn from one sample of a study of cytomegalovirus exposure and HLA in healthy donors. Profiled with immunoSEQ multiplex PCR; TCRdb holds only in-frame clones, not every one. The sample lists about 130,000 clones; about four fifths were seen once. The material sequenced was PBMCs. These receptors all stem from a man aged 30 to 39 in good health. Both conserved end residues are part of each CDR3. The D gene is left open where the match is weak. The size entry is marked missing in some rows and otherwise reads once, few, many or a size class.

size: .; V: TRBV4-2; D: .; J: TRBJ2-3; DNA: TGTGCCAGCAGCCAAGATGGGGGGTCAGATACGCAGTATTTT; CDR3: CASSQDGGSDTQYF
size: .; V: TRBV19; D: TRBD1; J: TRBJ1-5; DNA: TGTGCCAGTAGTAAGACAGGGCGCAATCAGCCCCAGCATTTT; CDR3: CASSKTGRNQPQHF
size: .; V: TRBV7-9; D: .; J: TRBJ1-1; DNA: TGTGCCAGCTTCCCCGGGAACACTGAAGCTTTCTTT; CDR3: CASFPGNTEAFF
size: .; V: TRBV19; D: TRBD1; J: TRBJ1-1; DNA: TGTGCCAGTAGTATCACCGGGACAGCGAACACTGAAGCTTTCTTT; CDR3: CASSITGTANTEAFF
size: .; V: TRBV5-1; D: TRBD1; J: TRBJ1-3; DNA: TGCGCCAGCAGCACGGGACAGGGAGACTACTCTGGAAACACCATATATTTT; CDR3: CASSTGQGDYSGNTIYF
size: .; V: TRBV9; D: TRBD2; J: TRBJ2-7; DNA: TGTGCCAGCAGCTCGAGCGGGAGCGGCTACGAGCAGTACTTC; CDR3: CASSSSGSGYEQYF
size: .; V: TRBV27; D: .; J: TRBJ2-4; DNA: TGTGCCAGCAGTTCTACTTCAATCAGGGCCAAAAACATTCAGTACTTC; CDR3: CASSSTSIRAKNIQYF
size: .; V: TRBV30; D: .; J: TRBJ2-3; DNA: TGTGCCTGGAAGGGGTACACAGATACGCAGTATTTT; CDR3: CAWKGYTDTQYF
size: .; V: TRBV6-5; D: .; J: TRBJ1-5; DNA: TGTGCCAGCAGTTACTCGACGGGGTGGCAGCCCCAGCATTTT; CDR3: CASSYSTGWQPQHF
size: .; V: TRBV5-1; D: TRBD2; J: TRBJ2-5; DNA: TGCGCCAGCAGCTTGGAAGCGGGAGTTCAAGAGACCCAGTACTTC; CDR3: CASSLEAGVQETQYF
size: .; V: TRBV11-2; D: .; J: TRBJ1-1; DNA: TGTGCCAGCAGCTTACGGGGGATATTGCCTGAAGCTTTCTTT; CDR3: CASSLRGILPEAFF
size: .; V: TRBV7-6; D: .; J: TRBJ2-5; DNA: TGTGCCAGCAGCCTAACCCCTAAGGGGTGGGTAGAGACCCAGTACTTC; CDR3: CASSLTPKGWVETQYF
size: .; V: TRBV7-9; D: TRBD1; J: TRBJ2-5; DNA: TGTGCCAGCAGCTTTTCCGGGACAGGACGAGAGACCCAGTACTTC; CDR3: CASSFSGTGRETQYF
size: .; V: TRBV18; D: TRBD1; J: TRBJ2-5; DNA: TGTGCCAGCTCACCAATCCGGACAGGGGTAGAGACCCAGTACTTC; CDR3: CASSPIRTGVETQYF
size: .; V: TRBV9; D: .; J: TRBJ2-2; DNA: TGTGCCAGCAGCGTAGCAGCGGCCGGGGAGCTGTTTTTT; CDR3: CASSVAAAGELFF
size: .; V: TRBV18; D: .; J: TRBJ2-7; DNA: TGTGCCAGCTCACCACCGGGGGGTAACTACGAGCAGTACTTC; CDR3: CASSPPGGNYEQYF
size: once; V: TRBV28; D: TRBD2; J: TRBJ2-1; DNA: TGTGCCAGCAGTTCCCCGAGCGGGAGTAGTTGGTTCTTC; CDR3: CASSSPSGSSWFF
size: few; V: TRBV27; D: TRBD1; J: TRBJ1-3; DNA: TGTGCCAGCAGTCTAGCCGGGACAGGGAAAGGAAACACCATATATTTT; CDR3: CASSLAGTGKGNTIYF
size: .; V: TRBV6-5; D: .; J: TRBJ1-2; DNA: TGTGCCAGCAGTTACTCGGGGGGGGATTTCTATGGCTACACCTTC; CDR3: CASSYSGGDFYGYTF
size: few; V: TRBV9; D: TRBD2; J: TRBJ2-7; DNA: TGTGCCAGCAGCCCGGCCCGGACTAGCGGGAGCTACGAGCAGTACTTC; CDR3: CASSPARTSGSYEQYF
size: .; V: TRBV5-6; D: TRBD1; J: TRBJ2-5; DNA: TGTGCCAGCAGCTTCTGGACAGGGGGGAAGGAGACCCAGTACTTC; CDR3: CASSFWTGGKETQYF
size: .; V: TRBV10-1; D: TRBD1; J: TRBJ1-5; DNA: TGCGCCAGCAGTGGCTCCGGGACAGGGGTCGTCGGTCAGCCCCAGCATTTT; CDR3: CASSGSGTGVVGQPQHF
size: .; V: TRBV29-1; D: .; J: TRBJ1-4; DNA: TGCAGCGTTGCTCCTCCAGGGAAAGAAAAACTGTTTTTT; CDR3: CSVAPPGKEKLFF
size: .; V: TRBV19; D: .; J: TRBJ2-2; DNA: TGTGCCAGTAGTATTAATTCTCTATCCGGGGGACCTCAGAACACCGGGGAGCTGTTTTTT; CDR3: CASSINSLSGGPQNTGELFF
size: once; V: TRBV28; D: .; J: TRBJ1-6; DNA: TGTGCCAGCCGACGGACAGTTCCATCACCCCTCCACTTT; CDR3: CASRRTVPSPLHF
size: .; V: TRBV10-3; D: .; J: TRBJ2-3; DNA: TGTGCCATGTCAGTGGACTCCACAGATACGCAGTATTTT; CDR3: CAMSVDSTDTQYF
size: .; V: TRBV30; D: .; J: TRBJ2-7; DNA: TGTGCCTGGAGTGTAGCGACGACCGAGCAGTACTTC; CDR3: CAWSVATTEQYF
size: .; V: TRBV5-1; D: TRBD2; J: TRBJ2-7; DNA: TGCGCCAGCAGCTTGGAACCGGGACTAGCGGCGAGGGGCTACGAGCAGTACTTC; CDR3: CASSLEPGLAARGYEQYF
size: .; V: TRBV5-1; D: .; J: TRBJ2-7; DNA: TGCGCCAGCAGCTTGTCGGGGGTCTACGAGCAGTACTTC; CDR3: CASSLSGVYEQYF